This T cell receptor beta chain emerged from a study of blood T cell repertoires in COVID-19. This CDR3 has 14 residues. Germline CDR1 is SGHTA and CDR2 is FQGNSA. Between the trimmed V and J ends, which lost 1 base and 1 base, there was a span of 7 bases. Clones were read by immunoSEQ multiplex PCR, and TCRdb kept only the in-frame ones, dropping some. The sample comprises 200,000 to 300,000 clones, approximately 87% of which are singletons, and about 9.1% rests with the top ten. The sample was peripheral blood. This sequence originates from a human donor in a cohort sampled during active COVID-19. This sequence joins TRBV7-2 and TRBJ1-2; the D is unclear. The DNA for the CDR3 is TGTGCCAGCAGCTTAGTGGCAGATAACTATGGCTACACCTTC. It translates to CASSLVADNYGYTF.